These 16 T cell receptor beta chains share one sample of origin, sequenced in a study of T cells in Graves' hyperthyroidism and ophthalmopathy. The TCR beta CDR3 regions underwent amplification using RNA transcripts as the source. HTBI primers were used for first-round RT-PCR of the TCR CDR3. TCRdb analysed the multiplex PCR reads with MiXCR anew, one entry per CDR3 protein. Of fewer than 400,000 distinct CDR3 sequences listed, 20% to 25% are singletons. Material for sequencing was blood. The receptor set was obtained from a man aged 50-59 years with Graves' hyperthyroidism.

A word on this clonotype: Since a much larger clone is just one base distant, this may be a read error. The V gene is TRBV29-1, the J gene TRBJ1-2; D gene unclear. V dropped 7 bases and J dropped 4 bases, with 13 bases sitting between them. The CDR3 length is 12 residues. The germline V gene encodes CDR1 SQVTM and CDR2 ANQGSEA. DNA for the CDR3: TGCAGCGCGTATTGGCACCGCTATGGCTACACCTTC. Translated, it gives CSAYWHRYGYTF.

This sequence joins TRBV6-1 and TRBJ2-7; a weak D match, TRBD2 (6 bases). Germline assignment: CDR1 MNHNS and CDR2 SASEGT. The CDR3 sequence is 14 residues long. V was cut by 6 bases and J by 1 base, with 13 bases left in between. CDR3 bases: TGTGCCAGCAGAGACGGGAGCCCGTCCTACGAGCAGTACTTC. It yields the protein CASRDGSPSYEQYF.

This clonotype was recorded a few times. The chain combines TRBV6-1 with TRBJ1-1; no firm D call. CDR3 length equals 17 residues. Germline loops: CDR1 MNHNS, CDR2 SASEGT. The V gene lost 1 base and the J gene lost 3 bases, with 18 bases spanning the gap. CDR3 loop: CASSEVGLFRWDTEAFF. CDR3 coding DNA: TGTGCCAGCAGTGAAGTAGGGCTATTTAGGTGGGACACTGAAGCTTTCTTT.

The gene calls are TRBV13 and TRBJ1-1; D gene ambiguous. Deletions cut 2 bases from V and 3 bases from J, with 7 bases between. CDR1 and CDR2 from the germline V gene are PRHDT and FYEKMQ (reference sequence). The CDR3 loop spans 13 amino acids. CDR3 nucleotide sequence: TGTGCCAGCAGCTTATCCATTTACACTGAAGCTTTCTTT. Translation: CASSLSIYTEAFF.

In its sample, this clonotype was seen many times. The genes are TRBV5-1 and TRBJ2-1; TRBD2 matches 9 bases. The length of the CDR3 is 15 residues. The germline gives CDR1 SGHRS, CDR2 YFSETQ. Unmatched junction bases numbered 9, after V lost 4 bases and J lost 7 bases. The DNA of the CDR3 is TGCGCCAGCAGCGGGCTAGCGGGGAATAAAAATGAGCAGTTCTTC. Protein product: CASSGLAGNKNEQFF.

V and J are TRBV5-8 and TRBJ1-6; TRBD1 matches at 7 bases. The CDR3 contains 15 residues. Germline trimming cut 3 bases from V and 8 bases from J; bases unmatched to any gene: 8. From germline, CDR1 is SGHTS and CDR2 YDEGEE. This chain's CDR3 is CASSSGGSRYSPLHF. CDR3 nucleotides: TGTGCCAGCAGCTCAGGGGGGTCCCGGTATTCACCCCTCCACTTT.

CDR3: CASNGGYTDTQYF. As DNA, the CDR3 is TGTGCCAGCAACGGGGGTTACACAGATACGCAGTATTTT. The rearrangement joins TRBV9 to TRBJ2-3; D is possibly TRBD2 (6 bases). CDR3 length equals 13 residues. Germline-derived CDR1 and CDR2 are SGDLS and YYNGEE. V was trimmed by 6 bases and J by 2 bases, leaving 10 bases between them. The entire variable domain, with the rest obtained from reference TRBV9 and TRBJ2-3, is as follows: DSGVTQTPKHLITATGQRVTLRCSPRSGDLSVYWYQQSLDQGLQFLIQYYNGEERAKGNILERFSAQQFPDLHSELNLSSLELGDSALYFCASNGGYTDTQYFGPGTRLTVL.

This clonotype has ten or more counts. The CDR3 DNA sequence: TGTGCCAGCACTGACGGACCGAACACCGGGGAGCTGTTTTTT. The encoded protein is CASTDGPNTGELFF. V and J are TRBV7-9 and TRBJ2-2; unclear D gene. This CDR3 is 14 amino acids long. The V end lost 7 bases, the J end lost 0 bases, and 9 bases lay between the germline ends. Germline CDR1 is SEHNR and CDR2 is FQNEAQ (reference sequence). Based on the CDR3 plus reference TRBV7-9 and TRBJ2-2, the full variable domain is DTGVSQNPRHKITKRGQNVTFRCDPISEHNRLYWYRQTLGQGPEFLTYFQNEAQLEKSRLLSDRFSAERPKGSFSTLEIQRTEQGDSAMYLCASTDGPNTGELFFGEGSRLTVL.

This clonotype was seen at least ten times. The rearrangement uses TRBV7-2 and TRBJ2-5, with 10 bases aligning to TRBD2. Germline CDR1 and CDR2: SGHTA and FQGNSA. The CDR3 contains 16 residues. V lost 5 bases and J lost 4; bases outside the gene matches: 10. The CDR3 nucleotides are TGTGCCAGCAGCACCTCTGCTAGCGGGAGAGGAGAGACCCAGTACTTC. Protein sequence: CASSTSASGRGETQYF.

V is TRBV6-2 or TRBV6-3 and J is TRBJ1-4, with unresolved D. The germline CDR1 and CDR2 sequences are MNHEY and SVGEGT. The CDR3 totals 14 residues. V shed 9 bases and J shed 0 bases, with 11 bases lying between them. The CDR3 spells CASRNPATNEKLFF. The CDR3 bases are TGTGCCAGTAGAAACCCAGCAACTAATGAAAAACTGTTTTTT.

J is TRBJ2-5 and V is TRBV29-1; D unclear. The CDR3 runs to 12 residues. The V gene's germline CDR1 is SQVTM and CDR2 ANQGSEA. V gave up 7 bases and J gave up 2 bases, with 11 bases separating them. CDR3 region: CSAIRGQETQYF. The CDR3 bases are TGCAGCGCAATTAGAGGTCAAGAGACCCAGTACTTC.

This clonotype was picked up many times. The chain carries TRBV7-7 and TRBJ2-5; 7 nucleotides agree with TRBD1. CDR3 size: 14 residues. Germline CDR1 and CDR2: SSHAT and FNYEAQ (reference sequence). J was trimmed by 7 bases and V by 5 bases; bases with no gene match: 10. CDR3 in amino acids: CASSPDRASGTQYF. CDR3 DNA: TGTGCCAGCAGCCCCGACAGGGCGTCAGGGACCCAGTACTTC.

The chain has TRBV6-2 or TRBV6-3 and TRBJ2-3; D not certain. V was pared by 2 bases and J by 4 bases, with 7 bases between. This CDR3 region has 13 residues. Germline assignment: CDR1 MNHEY and CDR2 SVGEGT. CDR3 protein: CASSYASADTQYF. CDR3 DNA sequence: TGTGCCAGCAGTTACGCGAGCGCAGATACGCAGTATTTT.

Many counts were recorded for this clonotype. This rearrangement joins TRBV11-2 to TRBJ2-3, with TRBD2 identical over 8 bases. The CDR3 is 16 amino acids. The V and J ends lost 4 bases and 3 bases, in that order; junction bases with no gene match: 9. Germline V gene lookup returns CDR1 SGHAT and CDR2 FQNNGV. CDR3 protein: CASSSIAGTRTDTQYF. DNA for the CDR3: TGTGCCAGCAGCTCTATAGCGGGAACGAGGACAGATACGCAGTATTTT.

This clonotype showed up just a few times. The rearrangement links TRBV7-9 to TRBJ2-4; TRBD2 agrees at 7 bases. Germline loops: CDR1 SEHNR, CDR2 FQNEAQ (reference sequence). Trimming cost V 3 bases and J 6 bases; bases outside gene matches: 5. This CDR3 comprises 14 residues. The CDR3 loop reads CASSFAGVGNIQYF. CDR3 sequence (DNA): TGTGCCAGCAGCTTTGCGGGAGTGGGAAACATTCAGTACTTC.

This clonotype was detected many times. The chain combines TRBV3-1 with TRBJ2-1; 12 bases match TRBD2. The CDR3 spans 14 residues. From germline, CDR1 is LGHDT and CDR2 YNNKEL (reference sequence). V lost 3 bases, J lost 10 bases, and 4 bases stayed unmatched. The CDR3 DNA follows: TGTGCCAGCAGCCACGGACTAGCGGGACACGAGCAGTTCTTC. This gives the protein CASSHGLAGHEQFF.